The 15 T cell receptor beta chains below were found in one sample sequenced in a study of siplizumab effects on memory and regulatory T cells. Libraries were prepared by immunoSEQ multiplex PCR; TCRdb keeps only in-frame clonotypes and omits some of them. The sample yields tens of thousands of clones, around 98% seen once. The sequencing input was naive CD8+ T cells sorted from blood. These receptors came from a human donor in good health.

This chain links TRBV6-1 with TRBJ1-5; TRBD1 matches 7 bases. The CDR3 spans 15 residues. The junction had 10 bases not matched to a gene; V was cut back by 4 bases and J by 7 bases. CDR1 and CDR2 from the germline V gene are MNHNS and SASEGT. CDR3 in amino acids: CASSGTRGGGQPQHF. The DNA for the CDR3 is TGTGCCAGCAGTGGGACGCGAGGGGGCGGACAGCCCCAGCATTTT.

The J gene is TRBJ2-1, the V gene TRBV30; D is unclear. The CDR3 covers 13 residues. Trimming shortened V by 1 base and J by 8 bases, and 12 bases separated the two germline ends. Per the germline V gene, CDR1 is GTSNPN and CDR2 is SVGIG (reference sequence). The CDR3 DNA is TGTGCCTGGAGTGGAATTGAAACCGATGAGCAGTTCTTC. Protein: CAWSGIETDEQFF.

The chain has TRBV6-5 and TRBJ1-3, with no clear D. The V gene's germline CDR1 is MNHEY and CDR2 SVGAGI. Trimming took 2 bases from V and 0 from J, leaving 8 bases between them. The length of the CDR3 is 15 residues. As DNA, the CDR3 is TGTGCCAGCAGTTACGATTGGAGCTCTGGAAACACCATATATTTT. It yields the protein CASSYDWSSGNTIYF.

The chain has TRBV6-5 and TRBJ1-5, with D possibly being TRBD1 (5 bases). The CDR3 loop spans 14 amino acids. Deletions cut 7 bases from V and 2 bases from J, with 12 bases between. Germline CDR1 MNHEY, CDR2 SVGAGI. The CDR3 loop reads CASTLWDRNQPQHF. The CDR3 region has the DNA TGTGCCAGCACTTTATGGGACCGCAATCAGCCCCAGCATTTT.

This chain connects TRBV7-9 to TRBJ2-7; possible D gene TRBD2, 6 bases. Trimming removed 2 bases from V and 0 bases from J, with 14 bases in between. The CDR3 contains 16 residues. Germline CDR1 and CDR2: SEHNR and FQNEAQ (reference sequence). Here the CDR3 reads CASSLSVDGSSYEQYF. For the CDR3, the DNA is TGTGCCAGCAGCTTATCAGTGGACGGGAGCTCCTACGAGCAGTACTTC.

The rearrangement links TRBV28 to TRBJ1-1, with a tentative D call TRBD1 (6 bases). CDR3 size: 16 residues. Germline assignment: CDR1 MDHEN and CDR2 SYDVKM. Trimming stripped 6 bases from V and 0 bases from J, with 17 bases between. Written as DNA, the CDR3 is TGTGCCAGCAGCCCTTCACCGGGACATTTGAACACTGAAGCTTTCTTT. This gives the protein CASSPSPGHLNTEAFF.

The chain has TRBV27 and TRBJ1-1; D is unclear. This CDR3 contains 13 residues. Between the trimmed V and J ends, which lost 2 bases and 2 bases, there was a span of 6 bases. Looked up from germline, CDR1 is MNHEY and CDR2 is SMNVEV (reference sequence). The CDR3 is CASSLARNTEAFF. The CDR3 DNA sequence: TGTGCCAGCAGTTTAGCCAGAAACACTGAAGCTTTCTTT.

This clone was recorded a few times. The gene calls are TRBV7-9 and TRBJ1-1, with D unresolved. V was pared by 2 bases and J by 5 bases, with 6 bases between. CDR3 size: 12 residues. Germline CDR1 reads SEHNR; CDR2 reads FQNEAQ (reference sequence). CDR3 nucleotide sequence: TGTGCCAGCAGCTTAAAAGCGACTGAAGCTTTCTTT. Translating gives CASSLKATEAFF.

CDR3 residues: CASSSRQGRTYEQYF. As DNA, the CDR3 is TGTGCCAGCAGTTCTCGACAGGGGAGGACCTACGAGCAGTACTTC. The chain recombines TRBV6-6 with TRBJ2-7; 8 bases are a match to TRBD1. V lost 4 bases to trimming and J lost 2 bases; unmatched junction nucleotides: 7. The CDR3 runs 15 residues. From germline, CDR1 is MNHNY and CDR2 SVGAGI (reference sequence).

The rearrangement joins TRBV19 to TRBJ1-1; TRBD1 is a possible D gene (6 bases). V lost 6 bases and J 4 bases, leaving 12 bases between the germline ends. The CDR3 length is 13 residues. CDR1 LNHDA and CDR2 SQIVND come from the germline V gene (reference sequence). CDR3 DNA: TGTGCCAGTAGATGGGGGCCTGGCACTGAAGCTTTCTTT. Amino acid sequence: CASRWGPGTEAFF.

J is TRBJ1-1 and V is TRBV28, with D tentatively TRBD1 (5 bases). CDR1 MDHEN and CDR2 SYDVKM come from the germline V gene. The V end was cut by 5 bases, the J end by 5 bases, with 15 bases between. The CDR3 has 14 residues. The CDR3 region has the DNA TGTGCCAGCAGTCTCCAGGGATTGGGAACTGAAGCTTTCTTT. Its protein is CASSLQGLGTEAFF.

V usage is TRBV25-1 and J usage is TRBJ1-2; possible D gene TRBD1, 5 bases. Germline lookup yields CDR1 MGHDK and CDR2 SYGVNS. CDR3 size: 14 residues. With 2 bases removed from V and 6 bases from J, the gap between germline ends came to 13 bases. The CDR3 protein is CASSETPGANGYTF. The CDR3 DNA reads TGTGCCAGCAGTGAAACCCCCGGGGCCAATGGCTACACCTTC.

This chain uses TRBV27 with TRBJ1-5; D gene uncertain. The CDR3 is 13 residues long. The germline V gene encodes CDR1 MNHEY and CDR2 SMNVEV (reference sequence). V was clipped by 3 bases and J by 1 base, with 4 bases between them. DNA for the CDR3: TGTGCCAGCAGTTTTCGGAGCAATCAGCCCCAGCATTTT. Translation gives CASSFRSNQPQHF.

The rearrangement joins TRBV5-1 to TRBJ2-5; D gene uncertain. Germline loops: CDR1 SGHRS, CDR2 YFSETQ. V was trimmed by 0 bases and J by 2 bases, leaving 8 bases between them. This CDR3 is built from 14 residues. The CDR3 nucleotides are TGCGCCAGCAGCTTGGTGGATCGGCAAGAGACCCAGTACTTC. This gives the protein CASSLVDRQETQYF.

CDR3 nucleotides: TGTGCCATCGCGGGCGCGGAAACTTACGAGCAGTACTTC. Residues: CAIAGAETYEQYF. This chain joins TRBV10-3 and TRBJ2-7; D may be TRBD2 (5 bases). The CDR3 is made up of 13 amino acids. Germline CDR1 is ENHRY and CDR2 is SYGVKD. Trimming pared 8 bases from V and 4 bases from J, leaving 15 bases between.